The present entry profiles one T cell receptor beta chain with its context. Clones were sequenced by immunoSEQ multiplex PCR, and TCRdb holds only the in-frame ones, with some missing. The table includes 93,000 or so clones, 90% detected once. The data derive from a study of T cell responses to AZD1222 COVID-19 vaccine. This CDR3 is 12 amino acids long. CDR1 is SNHLY and CDR2 is FYNNEI in the germline V gene. Trimming pared 11 bases from V and 9 bases from J, leaving 14 bases between. Sample: peripheral blood, taken on day 0 of AZD1222 vaccination. The source of this sequence is an adult in good health. The J gene is TRBJ1-6, the V gene TRBV2; D possibly corresponds to TRBD1 (5 bases). The CDR3, as DNA: TGTGCCGGCCGGACATCCCGTTCACCCCTCCACTTT. Translating it yields CAGRTSRSPLHF.